The rows below give T cell receptor beta chains drawn from one sample of a study of glioma-infiltrating T cells after dendritic cell vaccination. The protocol was immunoSEQ multiplex PCR, while the TCRdb copy is restricted to in-frame clones and leaves out a portion. The sample contains around 90,000 clones, 80% to 90% of which appear only once. The material sequenced was blood, taken after dendritic cell vaccination. These receptors were collected from a human donor with glioblastoma. Both conserved end residues are part of each CDR3. A D gene is named only where the DNA matches it firmly. The size field is filled for only some rows; it gives once, few, many or a size class.

v_call: TRBV7-9; clone_size: once; cdr3_length: 15; d_call: TRBD1; j_call: TRBJ1-5; cdr3_nt: TGTGACAGCAGCTTAGGGACAGCTAGCAATCAGCCCCAGCATTTT; cdr3_aa: CDSSLGTASNQPQHF
v_call: TRBV2; clone_size: -; cdr3_length: 15; d_call: -; j_call: TRBJ2-2; cdr3_nt: TGTGCCAGCAGCTTACAGGGATTTGGCACCGGGGAGCTGTTTTTT; cdr3_aa: CASSLQGFGTGELFF
v_call: TRBV27; clone_size: -; cdr3_length: 13; d_call: -; j_call: TRBJ1-1; cdr3_nt: TGTGCCAGCAGTTCACAAATGACAGATGAAGCTTTCTTT; cdr3_aa: CASSSQMTDEAFF
v_call: TRBV7-9; clone_size: -; cdr3_length: 15; d_call: -; j_call: TRBJ2-2; cdr3_nt: TGTGCCAGCAGCTTTCTACAGATAATTCCCGGGGAGCTGTTTTTT; cdr3_aa: CASSFLQIIPGELFF
v_call: TRBV5-1; clone_size: -; cdr3_length: 15; d_call: TRBD2; j_call: TRBJ2-5; cdr3_nt: TGCGCCAGCAGCTTGGCTGGGACTAAAAAAGAGACCCAGTACTTC; cdr3_aa: CASSLAGTKKETQYF
v_call: TRBV20-1; clone_size: -; cdr3_length: 11; d_call: -; j_call: TRBJ2-2; cdr3_nt: TGCAGTGCCATGTTCACCGGGGAGCTGTTTTTT; cdr3_aa: CSAMFTGELFF
v_call: TRBV2; clone_size: -; cdr3_length: 14; d_call: TRBD2; j_call: TRBJ2-3; cdr3_nt: TGTGCCAGCAGGAGGGACTATAGCACAGATACGCAGTATTTT; cdr3_aa: CASRRDYSTDTQYF
v_call: TRBV4-1; clone_size: -; cdr3_length: 15; d_call: TRBD1; j_call: TRBJ1-5; cdr3_nt: TGCGCCAGCAGCCCGGACGGCAGGGGGGTTCAGCCCCAGCATTTT; cdr3_aa: CASSPDGRGVQPQHF
v_call: TRBV6-5; clone_size: -; cdr3_length: 13; d_call: -; j_call: TRBJ2-6; cdr3_nt: TGTGCCAGCACCTGGCCTGGGGCCAACGTCCTGACTTTC; cdr3_aa: CASTWPGANVLTF
v_call: TRBV11-2; clone_size: -; cdr3_length: 15; d_call: -; j_call: TRBJ2-2; cdr3_nt: TGTGCCAGCAGCTTAGCGCGACTAGGGGCCGGGGAGCTGTTTTTT; cdr3_aa: CASSLARLGAGELFF
v_call: TRBV7-9; clone_size: few; cdr3_length: 14; d_call: -; j_call: TRBJ1-1; cdr3_nt: TGTGCCAGCAGCCCTTTGGGCCCGGGGACTGAAGCTTTCTTT; cdr3_aa: CASSPLGPGTEAFF
v_call: TRBV5-1; clone_size: -; cdr3_length: 16; d_call: TRBD1; j_call: TRBJ2-2; cdr3_nt: TGCGCCAGCAGCTCTACAGGGGGGATGAACACCGGGGAGCTGTTTTTT; cdr3_aa: CASSSTGGMNTGELFF
v_call: TRBV7-6; clone_size: -; cdr3_length: 16; d_call: -; j_call: TRBJ1-6; cdr3_nt: TGTGCCAGCAGCCCGACGGGACAAAGGTATAATTCACCCCCCCACTTT; cdr3_aa: CASSPTGQRYNSPPHF